A selection of T cell receptor beta chains follows, all from one sample in a study of identifying expanded T cells in peripheral blood. TCRdb keeps only in-frame clones here, not all; method: immunoSEQ multiplex PCR. The sample records about 100,000 clones, around 85% being singletons. The source material was blood. The source is a person between 18 and 69 years old in good health. Each CDR3 is given with its conserved first and last residue. The order of the fields is V gene, J gene, clone size, D gene, CDR3 protein, CDR3 DNA. D genes are given only for firm matches. Clone sizes are given selectively: once, few, many, or a class where the clone is expanded.

TRBV7-9	TRBJ1-2	few	.	CASSFGGRGYTF	TGTGCCAGCAGCTTCGGCGGCAGGGGCTACACCTTC
TRBV6-5	TRBJ1-5	.	.	CASSYSTGSQPQHF	TGTGCCAGCAGTTACTCTACAGGATCTCAGCCCCAGCATTTT
TRBV6-6	TRBJ2-7	.	.	CASSRSDVHPNYEQYF	TGTGCCAGCAGTAGATCAGACGTCCACCCGAACTACGAGCAGTACTTC
TRBV7-2	TRBJ2-2	few	TRBD1	CASSLVGTGRYTGELFF	TGTGCCAGCAGCTTAGTAGGGACAGGGCGCTACACCGGGGAGCTGTTTTTT
TRBV4-3	TRBJ2-5	.	.	CASSLDGYQETQYF	TGCGCCAGCAGCCTAGACGGGTACCAAGAGACCCAGTACTTC
TRBV6-6	TRBJ1-2	.	TRBD1	CASSRTGNGYTF	TGTGCCAGCAGTCGGACAGGGAATGGCTACACCTTC
TRBV19	TRBJ1-5	few	TRBD1	CASSPTGVGNQPQHF	TGTGCCAGTAGCCCAACAGGGGTAGGCAATCAGCCCCAGCATTTT
TRBV6-5	TRBJ1-1	few	.	CASRLQGNTEAFF	TGTGCCAGCAGACTACAGGGGAACACTGAAGCTTTCTTT
TRBV5-4	TRBJ2-5	.	.	CASSLERGRETQYF	TGTGCCAGCAGCTTGGAGCGCGGGCGAGAGACCCAGTACTTC
TRBV4-3	TRBJ2-3	.	TRBD2	CASSQGGGAFRTDTQYF	TGCGCCAGCAGCCAAGGCGGGGGGGCTTTCCGCACAGATACGCAGTATTTT
TRBV7-8	TRBJ2-5	.	TRBD2	CASSLPGGGSETQYF	TGTGCCAGCAGCCTCCCAGGCGGGGGGTCGGAGACCCAGTACTTC
TRBV9	TRBJ1-3	.	.	CASSPVGVGGNTIYF	TGTGCCAGCAGCCCAGTAGGGGTGGGGGGAAACACCATATATTTT
TRBV27	TRBJ1-4	once	TRBD1	CASSLYGHRGEKLFF	TGTGCCAGCAGTTTATACGGGCACAGGGGTGAAAAACTGTTTTTT
TRBV19	TRBJ2-2	once	.	CASSIEVSGELFF	TGTGCCAGTAGTATTGAGGTTTCCGGGGAGCTGTTTTTT
TRBV6-5	TRBJ1-1	.	.	CASSYSGGLLNTEAFF	TGTGCCAGCAGTTACTCAGGGGGGCTTCTGAACACTGAAGCTTTCTTT
TRBV2	TRBJ1-1	.	.	CASNQLQGFIEDTEAFF	TGTGCCAGCAATCAATTACAGGGTTTCATTGAGGACACTGAAGCTTTCTTT
TRBV11-3	TRBJ1-6	.	.	CASRKGGSPLHF	TGTGCCAGCAGGAAGGGGGGTTCACCCCTCCACTTT
TRBV5-4	TRBJ2-1	.	TRBD1	CASSLGGQGAHNEQFF	TGTGCCAGCAGCTTGGGGGGACAGGGGGCACACAATGAGCAGTTCTTC
TRBV29-1	TRBJ1-1	.	.	CSARTTANTEAFF	TGCAGCGCAAGGACTACAGCGAACACTGAAGCTTTCTTT
TRBV7-8	TRBJ2-7	.	TRBD1	CASSLPGTAGYSPTYEQYF	TGTGCCAGCAGCTTGCCTGGGACAGCCGGATACTCCCCCACCTACGAGCAGTACTTC
TRBV2	TRBJ1-1	.	.	CASSYLNTEAFF	TGTGCCAGCAGTTATTTGAACACTGAAGCTTTCTTT
TRBV10-3	TRBJ1-1	.	.	CAITGARTMNTEAFF	TGTGCCATCACAGGGGCCCGAACTATGAACACTGAAGCTTTCTTT
TRBV2	TRBJ1-3	.	TRBD1	CASGPGTGRPGNTIYF	TGTGCCAGCGGCCCCGGGACAGGGAGACCTGGAAACACCATATATTTT
TRBV4-3	TRBJ1-2	.	.	CASSQDSQEVNYGYTF	TGCGCCAGCAGCCAAGACTCCCAGGAGGTTAACTATGGCTACACCTTC
TRBV2	TRBJ1-1	.	.	CASRQGLYTEAFF	TGTGCCAGCAGACAGGGATTGTACACTGAAGCTTTCTTT
TRBV11-1	TRBJ2-3	.	TRBD2	CASSSSGSGVLTDTQYF	TGTGCCAGCAGCTCCTCGGGTAGCGGGGTATTAACAGATACGCAGTATTTT
TRBV14	TRBJ1-1	once	TRBD1	CASSRRQGGTEAFF	TGTGCCAGCAGCCGCCGACAGGGAGGCACTGAAGCTTTCTTT
TRBV7-8	TRBJ1-6	.	.	CASSLEAALNSPLHF	TGTGCCAGCAGCTTAGAGGCAGCCCTCAATTCACCCCTCCACTTT
TRBV5-1	TRBJ1-4	.	TRBD1	CASSIDRGIGLATNEKLFF	TGCGCCAGCAGCATTGACAGGGGTATTGGCTTAGCAACTAATGAAAAACTGTTTTTT
TRBV5-6	TRBJ1-1	.	TRBD1	CASSWGQGTEAFF	TGTGCCAGCAGCTGGGGACAGGGGACTGAAGCTTTCTTT
TRBV19	TRBJ2-6	.	.	CASSGTRGLSGANVLTF	TGTGCCAGTAGTGGAACCAGGGGACTCTCTGGGGCCAACGTCCTGACTTTC
TRBV7-9	TRBJ1-2	.	.	CASSLISPNYGYTF	TGTGCCAGCAGCTTAATATCCCCTAACTATGGCTACACCTTC
TRBV2	TRBJ1-1	.	.	CASSGGPWGAEAFF	TGTGCCAGCAGTGGGGGCCCCTGGGGCGCTGAAGCTTTCTTT
TRBV6-6	TRBJ2-2	.	.	CAGGGQGRTGELFF	TGTGCCGGGGGTGGGCAGGGACGAACCGGGGAGCTGTTTTTT
TRBV29-1	TRBJ2-2	.	.	CSVGVGGHYTGELFF	TGCAGCGTTGGAGTAGGGGGACACTACACCGGGGAGCTGTTTTTT
TRBV25-1	TRBJ1-4	.	.	CASRRQPNEKLFF	TGTGCCAGCAGACGACAGCCTAATGAAAAACTGTTTTTT
TRBV19	TRBJ1-1	.	TRBD1	CASSIVLGQGATEAFF	TGTGCCAGTAGTATCGTCCTTGGACAGGGGGCCACTGAAGCTTTCTTT
TRBV11-2	TRBJ2-5	few	TRBD2	CASSLEGRGTQYF	TGTGCCAGCAGCTTAGAAGGGAGGGGGACCCAGTACTTC
TRBV6-1	TRBJ1-2	.	TRBD1	CASSERFRTGILGYTF	TGTGCCAGCAGTGAAAGGTTTAGGACAGGGATTCTTGGCTACACCTTC
TRBV7-2	TRBJ2-7	.	.	CASSLQDYEQYF	TGTGCCAGCAGCTTACAAGACTACGAGCAGTACTTC
TRBV28	TRBJ1-1	.	.	CASSLQASEAFF	TGTGCCAGCAGTTTGCAGGCATCCGAAGCTTTCTTT
TRBV11-3	TRBJ1-5	once	.	CASRVRYRVVLVFQPQHF	TGTGCCAGCAGAGTCCGGTACAGGGTCGTCCTAGTGTTTCAGCCCCAGCATTTT
TRBV6-5	TRBJ2-7	.	.	CASSTGAGEQYF	TGTGCCAGCTCGACCGGGGCCGGCGAGCAGTACTTC
TRBV4-1	TRBJ2-3	.	.	CASSQDEGGGPIDTQYF	TGCGCCAGCAGCCAAGATGAAGGCGGCGGTCCGATAGATACGCAGTATTTT
TRBV25-1	TRBJ1-1	once	.	CASSDPFAGGLAFF	TGTGCCAGCAGTGATCCCTTCGCGGGGGGCCTAGCTTTCTTT
TRBV10-1	TRBJ2-7	.	TRBD1	CASSGGQGGEQYF	TGCGCCAGCAGTGGGGGACAGGGAGGCGAGCAGTACTTC
TRBV4-1	TRBJ2-3	few	TRBD2	CASSPSPGGAIDTQYF	TGCGCCAGCAGCCCCTCTCCCGGGGGGGCCATAGATACGCAGTATTTT
TRBV9	TRBJ2-1	.	TRBD2	CASSVGRREGYNEQFF	TGTGCCAGCAGCGTAGGGAGGAGGGAGGGCTACAATGAGCAGTTCTTC
TRBV7-2	TRBJ2-2	.	TRBD1	CASSLPQGALDTGELFF	TGTGCCAGCAGCTTACCCCAGGGGGCTCTTGACACCGGGGAGCTGTTTTTT
TRBV14	TRBJ1-1	.	.	CASSQKRGLRLEAFF	TGTGCCAGCAGCCAAAAAAGGGGTCTGCGTCTAGAAGCTTTCTTT
TRBV5-4	TRBJ2-3	.	TRBD2	CASSEWLAGGYTDTQYF	TGTGCCAGCAGCGAATGGCTAGCGGGGGGTTACACAGATACGCAGTATTTT
TRBV7-2	TRBJ1-1	.	.	CASSFLLLKEKTEAFF	TGTGCCAGCAGCTTCCTCCTTTTGAAGGAGAAAACTGAAGCTTTCTTT
TRBV7-9	TRBJ1-6	.	TRBD1	CASSLVRVQGFGSPLHF	TGTGCCAGCAGCTTGGTCCGTGTACAGGGGTTCGGGTCACCCCTCCACTTT
TRBV7-7	TRBJ2-2	few	TRBD1	CASSSRGQGSGELFF	TGTGCCAGCAGCTCCCGGGGACAGGGATCCGGGGAGCTGTTTTTT
TRBV5-1	TRBJ2-6	.	.	CASSLDRDTSNSGANVLTF	TGCGCCAGCAGCTTGGATAGGGACACCTCCAACTCTGGGGCCAACGTCCTGACTTTC
TRBV5-8	TRBJ1-1	once	.	CASRQGPGTEAFF	TGTGCCAGCAGACAGGGCCCGGGGACTGAAGCTTTCTTT
TRBV27	TRBJ1-2	.	.	CASSLSAADGYTF	TGTGCCAGCAGTTTATCCGCCGCTGATGGCTACACCTTC
TRBV5-6	TRBJ1-4	.	.	CASSLGIRGSTNEKLFF	TGTGCCAGCAGCTTGGGGATTCGGGGTAGCACTAATGAAAAACTGTTTTTT
TRBV6-4	TRBJ2-3	.	.	CASSEAPGVDTQYF	TGTGCCAGCAGTGAAGCCCCAGGGGTAGATACGCAGTATTTT
TRBV19	TRBJ2-5	.	TRBD1	CASSIDGTGFLETQYF	TGTGCCAGTAGTATAGATGGGACAGGGTTTTTGGAGACCCAGTACTTC